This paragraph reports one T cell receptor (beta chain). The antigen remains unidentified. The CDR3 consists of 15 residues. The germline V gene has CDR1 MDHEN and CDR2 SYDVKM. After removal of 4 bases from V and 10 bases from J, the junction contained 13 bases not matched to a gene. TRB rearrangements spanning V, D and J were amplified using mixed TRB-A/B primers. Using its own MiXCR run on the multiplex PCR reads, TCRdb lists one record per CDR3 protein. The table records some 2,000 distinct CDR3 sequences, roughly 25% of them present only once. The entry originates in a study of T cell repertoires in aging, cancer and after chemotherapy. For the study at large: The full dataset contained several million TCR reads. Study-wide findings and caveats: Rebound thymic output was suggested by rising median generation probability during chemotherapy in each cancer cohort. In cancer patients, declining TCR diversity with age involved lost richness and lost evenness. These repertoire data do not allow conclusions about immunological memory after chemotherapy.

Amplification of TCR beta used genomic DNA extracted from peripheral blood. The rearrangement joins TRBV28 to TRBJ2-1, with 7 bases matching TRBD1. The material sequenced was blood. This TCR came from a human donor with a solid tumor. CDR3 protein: CASSSPIGGKGEQFF. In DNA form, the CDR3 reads TGTGCCAGCAGTTCACCGATAGGGGGCAAAGGCGAGCAGTTCTTC.